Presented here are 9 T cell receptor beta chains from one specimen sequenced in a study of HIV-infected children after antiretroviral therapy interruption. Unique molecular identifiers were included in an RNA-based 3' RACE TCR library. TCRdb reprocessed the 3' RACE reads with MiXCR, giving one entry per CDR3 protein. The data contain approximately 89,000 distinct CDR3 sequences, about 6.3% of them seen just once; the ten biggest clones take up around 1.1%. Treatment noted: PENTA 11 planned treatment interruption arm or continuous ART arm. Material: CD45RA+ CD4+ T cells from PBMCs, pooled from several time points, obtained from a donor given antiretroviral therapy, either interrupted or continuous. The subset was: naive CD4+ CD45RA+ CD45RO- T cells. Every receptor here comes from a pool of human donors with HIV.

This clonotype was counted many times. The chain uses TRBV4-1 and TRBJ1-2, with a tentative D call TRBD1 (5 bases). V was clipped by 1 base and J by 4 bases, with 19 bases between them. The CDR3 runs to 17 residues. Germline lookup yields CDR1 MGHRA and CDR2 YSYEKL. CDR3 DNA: TGCGCCAGCAGCCAAGGGCAGGGCGCAGGCCCGTCCTATGGCTACACCTTC. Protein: CASSQGQGAGPSYGYTF.

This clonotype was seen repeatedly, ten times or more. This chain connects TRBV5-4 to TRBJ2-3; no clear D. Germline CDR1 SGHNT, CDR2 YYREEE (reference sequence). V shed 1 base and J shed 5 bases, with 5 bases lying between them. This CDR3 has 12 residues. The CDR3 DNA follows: TGTGCCAGCAGCTTGTTTAGAGATACGCAGTATTTT. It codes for CASSLFRDTQYF. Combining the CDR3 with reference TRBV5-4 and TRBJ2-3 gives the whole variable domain ETGVTQSPTHLIKTRGQQVTLRCSSQSGHNTVSWYQQALGQGPQFIFQYYREEENGRGNFPPRFSGLQFPNYSSELNVNALELDDSALYLCASSLFRDTQYFGPGTRLTVL.

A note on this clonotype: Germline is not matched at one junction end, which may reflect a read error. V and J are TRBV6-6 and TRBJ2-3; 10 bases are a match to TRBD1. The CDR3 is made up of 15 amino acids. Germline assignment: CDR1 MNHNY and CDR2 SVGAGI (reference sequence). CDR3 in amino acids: CASGDDRGRAETLYF. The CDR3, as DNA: TGTGCCAGCGGTGATGACAGGGGGCGGGCAGAAACGCTGTATTTT.

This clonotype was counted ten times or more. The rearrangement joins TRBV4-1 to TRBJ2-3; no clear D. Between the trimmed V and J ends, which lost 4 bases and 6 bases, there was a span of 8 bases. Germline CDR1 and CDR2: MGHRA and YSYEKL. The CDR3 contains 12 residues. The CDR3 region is CASSPPRDTQYF. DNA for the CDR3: TGCGCCAGCAGCCCACCGCGGGATACGCAGTATTTT.

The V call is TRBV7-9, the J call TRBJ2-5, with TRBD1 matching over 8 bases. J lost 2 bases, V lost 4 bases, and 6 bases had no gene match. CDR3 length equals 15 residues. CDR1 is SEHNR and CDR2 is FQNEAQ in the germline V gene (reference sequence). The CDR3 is CASSSRTGLQETQYF. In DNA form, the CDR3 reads TGTGCCAGCAGCTCCCGGACAGGGCTTCAAGAGACCCAGTACTTC.

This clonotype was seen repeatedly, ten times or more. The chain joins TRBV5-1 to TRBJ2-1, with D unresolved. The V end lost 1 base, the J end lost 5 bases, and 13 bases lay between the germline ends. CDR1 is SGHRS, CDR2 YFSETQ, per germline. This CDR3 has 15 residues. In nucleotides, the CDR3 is TGCGCCAGCAGCTTGCCCCCCCCCAAAAACAATGAGCAGTTCTTC. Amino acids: CASSLPPPKNNEQFF.

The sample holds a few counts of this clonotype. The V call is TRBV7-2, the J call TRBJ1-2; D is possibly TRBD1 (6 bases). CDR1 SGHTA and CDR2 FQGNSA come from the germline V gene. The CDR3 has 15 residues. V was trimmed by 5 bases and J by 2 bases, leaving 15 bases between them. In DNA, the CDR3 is TGTGCCAGCAGCCCCCAGACAGGCCACAACTATGGCTACACCTTC. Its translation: CASSPQTGHNYGYTF.

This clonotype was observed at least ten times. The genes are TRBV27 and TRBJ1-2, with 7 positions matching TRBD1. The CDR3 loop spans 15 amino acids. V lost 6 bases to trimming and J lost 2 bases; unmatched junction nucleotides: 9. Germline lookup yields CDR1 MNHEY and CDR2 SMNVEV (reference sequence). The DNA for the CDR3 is TGTGCCAGCAGCCGCAGGGGGACACCCAACTATGGCTACACCTTC. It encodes CASSRRGTPNYGYTF.

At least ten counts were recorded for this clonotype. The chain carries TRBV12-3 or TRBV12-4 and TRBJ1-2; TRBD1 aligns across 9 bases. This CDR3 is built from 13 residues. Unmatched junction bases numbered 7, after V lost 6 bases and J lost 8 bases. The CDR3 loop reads CASSPGQGLGYTF. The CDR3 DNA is TGTGCCAGCAGCCCGGGACAGGGTCTAGGCTACACCTTC.